This entry is about one T cell receptor beta chain. This clonotype was found once. Its binding antigen is unknown. No per-base quality is available; no much larger clone lies one base away. This sample was included in a study of T-cell reconstitution after alpha-beta-depleted transplantation in children listed by TCRdb under 2016. Regarding the complete study: The study quantitatively tracked T-cell immune reconstitution after TCRalphabeta/CD19-depleted allogeneic hematopoietic cell transplantation in children using TCR repertoire profiling.

The V and J ends are trimmed by 3 bases and 3 bases, leaving 20 bases between them. The CDR3 numbers 17 residues from cysteine through phenylalanine. Of the read, only the CDR3 DNA is kept; its 51 bases are in frame from base 1. Reading the germline V gene gives CDR1 SGHRS and CDR2 YFSETQ. General conclusions and limits of the study: The frequencies of hyperexpanded clones fell over the following months, and after one year, T-cell counts and TCRbeta diversity were mostly attributed to newly produced T cells. In some patients, high TCRbeta diversity at day 60 was attributed to recipient T cells and intrathymic progenitors that had survived conditioning. Apparently early alphabetaT-cell count recovery about two months after transplant reportedly relied on only several hundred rapidly expanded clones derived from non-depleted graft cells.

To prepare the library, PCR was applied. The instrument was an Illumina HiSeq 2500. Molecular barcoding was employed in the preparation of TCR libraries, with unique molecular identifiers being used to normalize TCRbeta repertoire quantification. Using fastp trimming at Q25 and MiXCR clonotype assembly, TCRdb reanalyzed the public sequencing data and kept in-frame beta chains. Rows merge per CDR3 protein into single entries with the most common DNA and genes. In this sample the table shows a few hundred thousand distinct CDR3 sequences, 27% of which occur a single time. The ten largest clones represent approximately 39% of the sample. According to the study, the label for this sample's treatment or condition signals: allogeneic hematopoietic cell transplantation with graft depleted of TCRalphabeta T cells and CD19 B cells. The transplant recipients were children given TCRalphabeta/CD19-depleted allogeneic hematopoietic cell grafts.

This chain joins TRBV5-1 to TRBJ2-3; the D gene is perhaps TRBD1, from 6 matching bases. This receptor was obtained from a boy in the first two years of life with Wiskott-Aldrich syndrome, due to receive a stem cell transplant. The specimen was PBMCs, collected before TCRalphabeta/CD19-depleted stem cell transplant. The nucleotides are TGCGCCAGCAGCTGGGGAATGGACAGTTTACTAACAGATACGCAGTATTTT. Protein translation: CASSWGMDSLLTDTQYF.